The clone carrying this TCR beta chain was detected only a few times. The antigen remains undetermined. This sample was included in a study of shared clonotypes between healthy human individuals. Whole-study results and caveats: Naive subsets typically showed greater estimated richness than memory subsets.

Some clones are missing from TCRdb's copy, which holds only in-frame ones; the method was immunoSEQ multiplex PCR. The table lists about 770,000 clones, over 60% of them singletons. CDR3 length equals 15 residues. Looked up from germline, CDR1 is LGHNA and CDR2 is YNFKEQ. V was clipped by 2 bases and J by 4 bases, with 11 bases between them. The sequence derives from a woman aged 30 to 39 in good health. Material for sequencing was memory CD4+ T cells sorted from blood. Subset denoted: CD45RA-negative fraction. The chain joins TRBV4-2 to TRBJ2-2; unclear D gene. The CDR3 loop reads CASSQSDGGTGELFF. CDR3 DNA sequence: TGTGCCAGCAGCCAATCGGACGGTGGCACCGGGGAGCTGTTTTTT.